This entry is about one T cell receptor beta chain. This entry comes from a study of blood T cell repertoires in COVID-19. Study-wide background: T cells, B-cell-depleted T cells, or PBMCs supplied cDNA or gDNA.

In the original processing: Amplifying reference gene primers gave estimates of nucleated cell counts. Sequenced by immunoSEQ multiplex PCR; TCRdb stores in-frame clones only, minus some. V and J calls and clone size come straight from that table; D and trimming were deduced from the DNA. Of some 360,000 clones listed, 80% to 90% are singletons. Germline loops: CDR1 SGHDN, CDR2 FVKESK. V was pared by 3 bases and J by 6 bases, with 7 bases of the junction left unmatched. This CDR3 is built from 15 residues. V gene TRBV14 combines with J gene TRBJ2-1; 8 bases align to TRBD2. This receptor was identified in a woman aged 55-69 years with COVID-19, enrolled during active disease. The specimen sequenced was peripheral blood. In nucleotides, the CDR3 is TGTGCCAGCAGCCAGTGGCGGGGGGATGGCAATGAGCAGTTCTTC. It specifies CASSQWRGDGNEQFF.